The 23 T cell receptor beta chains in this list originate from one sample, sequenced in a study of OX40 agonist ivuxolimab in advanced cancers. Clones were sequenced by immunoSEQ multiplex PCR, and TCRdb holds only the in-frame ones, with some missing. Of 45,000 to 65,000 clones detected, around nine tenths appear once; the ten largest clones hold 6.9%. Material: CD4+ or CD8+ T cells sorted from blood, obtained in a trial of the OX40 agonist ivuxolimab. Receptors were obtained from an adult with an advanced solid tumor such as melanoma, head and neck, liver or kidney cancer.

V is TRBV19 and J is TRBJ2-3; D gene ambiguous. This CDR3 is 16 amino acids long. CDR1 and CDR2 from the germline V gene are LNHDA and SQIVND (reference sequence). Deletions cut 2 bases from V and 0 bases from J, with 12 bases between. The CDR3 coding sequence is TGTGCCAGTAGTATAAAGGCCGGAGTGAGCACAGATACGCAGTATTTT. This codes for CASSIKAGVSTDTQYF.

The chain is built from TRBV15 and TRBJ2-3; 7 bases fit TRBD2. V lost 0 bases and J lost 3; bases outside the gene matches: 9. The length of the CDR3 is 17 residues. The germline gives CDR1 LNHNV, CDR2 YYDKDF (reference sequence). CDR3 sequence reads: CATSRDQRTRLTDTQYF. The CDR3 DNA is TGTGCCACCAGCAGAGATCAGCGGACTAGGCTAACAGATACGCAGTATTTT.

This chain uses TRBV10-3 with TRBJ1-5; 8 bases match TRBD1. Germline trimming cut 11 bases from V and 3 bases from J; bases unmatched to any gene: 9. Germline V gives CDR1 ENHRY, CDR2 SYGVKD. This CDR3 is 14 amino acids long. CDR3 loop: CASTPGQVNQPQHF. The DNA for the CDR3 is TGTGCCTCAACCCCGGGACAGGTCAATCAGCCCCAGCATTTT.

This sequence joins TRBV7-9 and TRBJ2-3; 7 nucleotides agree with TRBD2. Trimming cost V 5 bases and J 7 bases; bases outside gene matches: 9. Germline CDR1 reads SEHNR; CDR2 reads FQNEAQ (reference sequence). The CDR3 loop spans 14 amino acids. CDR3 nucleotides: TGTGCCAGCAGCCAAAATAGCGGGCTGCATACGCAGTATTTT. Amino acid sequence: CASSQNSGLHTQYF.

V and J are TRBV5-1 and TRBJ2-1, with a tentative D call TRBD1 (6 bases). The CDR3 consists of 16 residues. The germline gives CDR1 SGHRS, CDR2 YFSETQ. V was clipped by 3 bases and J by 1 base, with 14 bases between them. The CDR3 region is CASSSPGVGSYNEQFF. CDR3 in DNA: TGCGCCAGCAGCTCTCCAGGGGTAGGTTCCTACAATGAGCAGTTCTTC.

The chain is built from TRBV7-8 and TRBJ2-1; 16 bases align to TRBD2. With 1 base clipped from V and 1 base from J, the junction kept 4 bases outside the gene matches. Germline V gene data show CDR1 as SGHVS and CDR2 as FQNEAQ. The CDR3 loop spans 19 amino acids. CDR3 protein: CASSLGQGLAGGSYNEQFF. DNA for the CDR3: TGTGCCAGCAGCTTAGGTCAGGGACTAGCGGGAGGGTCCTACAATGAGCAGTTCTTC.

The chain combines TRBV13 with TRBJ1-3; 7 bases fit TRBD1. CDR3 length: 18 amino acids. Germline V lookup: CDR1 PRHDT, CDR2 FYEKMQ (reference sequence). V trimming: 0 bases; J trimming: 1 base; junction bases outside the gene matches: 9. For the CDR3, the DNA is TGTGCCAGCAGCTTAGGCCCCCCGGGACAGCGTTCTGGAAACACCATATATTTT. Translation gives CASSLGPPGQRSGNTIYF.

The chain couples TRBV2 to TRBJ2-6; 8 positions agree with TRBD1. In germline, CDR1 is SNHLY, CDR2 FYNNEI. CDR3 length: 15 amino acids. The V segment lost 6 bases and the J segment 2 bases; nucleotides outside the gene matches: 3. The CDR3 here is CASSPQGAGANVLTF. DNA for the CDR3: TGTGCCAGCAGCCCACAGGGGGCTGGGGCCAACGTCCTGACTTTC.

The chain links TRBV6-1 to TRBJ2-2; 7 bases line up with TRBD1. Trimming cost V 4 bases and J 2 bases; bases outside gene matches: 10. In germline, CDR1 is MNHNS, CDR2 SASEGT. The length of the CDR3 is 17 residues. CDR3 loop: CASSAVDRVGNTGELFF. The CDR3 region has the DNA TGTGCCAGCAGTGCGGTAGACAGGGTAGGAAACACCGGGGAGCTGTTTTTT.

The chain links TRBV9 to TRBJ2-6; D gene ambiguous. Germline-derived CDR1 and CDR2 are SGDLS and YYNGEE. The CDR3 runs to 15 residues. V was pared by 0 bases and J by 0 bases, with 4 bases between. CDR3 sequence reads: CASSVDNSGANVLTF. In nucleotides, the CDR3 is TGTGCCAGCAGCGTAGATAACTCTGGGGCCAACGTCCTGACTTTC.

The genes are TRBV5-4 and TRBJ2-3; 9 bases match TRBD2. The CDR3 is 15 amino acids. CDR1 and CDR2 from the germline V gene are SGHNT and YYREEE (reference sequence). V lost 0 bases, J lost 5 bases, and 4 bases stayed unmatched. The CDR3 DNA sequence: TGTGCCAGCAGCTTGGGTAGCGGGAGTAAAGATACGCAGTATTTT. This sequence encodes CASSLGSGSKDTQYF.

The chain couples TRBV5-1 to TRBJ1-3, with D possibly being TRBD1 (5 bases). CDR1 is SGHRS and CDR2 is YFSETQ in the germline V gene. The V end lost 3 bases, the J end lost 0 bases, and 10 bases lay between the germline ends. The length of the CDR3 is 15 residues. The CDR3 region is CASSSVGGSGNTIYF. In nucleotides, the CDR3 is TGCGCCAGCAGCTCGGTTGGGGGCTCTGGAAACACCATATATTTT.

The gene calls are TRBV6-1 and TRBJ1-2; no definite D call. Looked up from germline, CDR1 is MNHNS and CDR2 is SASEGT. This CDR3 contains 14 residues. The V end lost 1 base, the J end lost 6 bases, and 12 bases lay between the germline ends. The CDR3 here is CASSEGGGRNGYTF. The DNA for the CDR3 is TGTGCCAGCAGTGAAGGGGGAGGACGGAATGGCTACACCTTC.

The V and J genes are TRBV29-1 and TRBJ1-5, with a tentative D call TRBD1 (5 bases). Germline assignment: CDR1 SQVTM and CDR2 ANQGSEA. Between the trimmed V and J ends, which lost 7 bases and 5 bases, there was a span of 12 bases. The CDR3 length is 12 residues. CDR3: CSAGDGDQPQHF. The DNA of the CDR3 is TGCAGCGCTGGGGACGGAGATCAGCCCCAGCATTTT.

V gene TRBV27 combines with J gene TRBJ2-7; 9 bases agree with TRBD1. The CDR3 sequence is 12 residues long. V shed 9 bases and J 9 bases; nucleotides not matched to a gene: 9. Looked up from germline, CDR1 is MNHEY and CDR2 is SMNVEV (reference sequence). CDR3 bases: TGTGCCAGTCGGGACAGGGTCTTGAGGCAGTACTTC. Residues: CASRDRVLRQYF.

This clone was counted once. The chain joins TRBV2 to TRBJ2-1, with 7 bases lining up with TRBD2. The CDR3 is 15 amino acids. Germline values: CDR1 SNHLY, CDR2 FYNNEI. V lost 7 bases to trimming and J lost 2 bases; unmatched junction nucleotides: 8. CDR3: CASKRGGNTYNEQFF. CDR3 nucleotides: TGTGCCAGCAAGCGGGGCGGGAACACCTACAATGAGCAGTTCTTC.

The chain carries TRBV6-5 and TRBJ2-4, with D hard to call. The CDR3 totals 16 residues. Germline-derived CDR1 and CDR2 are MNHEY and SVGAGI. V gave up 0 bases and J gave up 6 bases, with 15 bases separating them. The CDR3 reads CASSYSIGPPGNIQYF. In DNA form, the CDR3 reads TGTGCCAGCAGTTACTCGATAGGACCCCCTGGAAACATTCAGTACTTC.

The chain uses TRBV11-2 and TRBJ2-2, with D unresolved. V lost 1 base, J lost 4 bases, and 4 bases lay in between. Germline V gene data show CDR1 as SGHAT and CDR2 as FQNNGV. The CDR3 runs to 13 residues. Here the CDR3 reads CASSLVATGELFF. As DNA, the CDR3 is TGTGCCAGCAGCTTAGTGGCCACCGGGGAGCTGTTTTTT.

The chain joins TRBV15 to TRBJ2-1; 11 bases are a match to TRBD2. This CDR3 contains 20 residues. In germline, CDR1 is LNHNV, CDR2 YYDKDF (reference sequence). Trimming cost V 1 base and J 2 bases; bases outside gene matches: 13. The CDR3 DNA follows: TGTGCCACCAGCAGAGGTCCGGGACTAGCGGCCACTATAACCTACAATGAGCAGTTCTTC. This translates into CATSRGPGLAATITYNEQFF.

CDR3 in DNA: TGTGCCAGCAGCTCAGGGCCCCCTCCTAACGAGCAGTACTTC. Its translation: CASSSGPPPNEQYF. The rearrangement joins TRBV7-3 to TRBJ2-7; possibly TRBD1 for D (5 bases). The CDR3 is 14 residues long. Germline CDR1 SGHTA, CDR2 FQGTGA. V was clipped by 4 bases and J by 5 bases, with 15 bases between them.

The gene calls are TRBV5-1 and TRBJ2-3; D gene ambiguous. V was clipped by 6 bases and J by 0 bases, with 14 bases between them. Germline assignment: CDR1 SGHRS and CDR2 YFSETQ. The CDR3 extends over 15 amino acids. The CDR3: CASIPGALSTDTQYF. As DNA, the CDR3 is TGCGCCAGCATCCCCGGAGCCCTTAGCACAGATACGCAGTATTTT. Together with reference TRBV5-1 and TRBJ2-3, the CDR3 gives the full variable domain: KAGVTQTPRYLIKTRGQQVTLSCSPISGHRSVSWYQQTPGQGLQFLFEYFSETQRNKGNFPGRFSGRQFSNSRSEMNVSTLELGDSALYLCASIPGALSTDTQYFGPGTRLTVL.

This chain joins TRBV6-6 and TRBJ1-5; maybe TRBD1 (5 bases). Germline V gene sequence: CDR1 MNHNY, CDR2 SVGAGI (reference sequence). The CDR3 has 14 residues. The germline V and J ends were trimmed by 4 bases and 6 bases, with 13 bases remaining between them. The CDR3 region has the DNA TGTGCCAGCAGTTTTCAGGGTCGGGGTCAGCCCCAGCATTTT. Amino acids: CASSFQGRGQPQHF.

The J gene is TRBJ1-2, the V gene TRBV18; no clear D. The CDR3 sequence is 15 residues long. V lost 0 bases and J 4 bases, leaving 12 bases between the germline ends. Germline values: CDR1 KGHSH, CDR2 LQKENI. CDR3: CASSPPLKGPYGYTF. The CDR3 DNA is TGTGCCAGCTCACCACCGTTAAAGGGCCCCTATGGCTACACCTTC. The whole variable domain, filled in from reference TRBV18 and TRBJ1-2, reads NAGVMQNPRHLVRRRGQEARLRCSPMKGHSHVYWYRQLPEEGLKFMVYLQKENIIDESGMPKERFSAEFPKEGPSILRIQQVVRGDSAAYFCASSPPLKGPYGYTFGSGTRLTVV.